Sequencing of this T cell receptor (beta chain) was carried out in a study of CD8+ T cells in alopecia areata. For the study at large: Among treated patients, oral tofacitinib was administered at 5 to 10 mg twice daily. Findings of the study overall: In patients, TCRs were shared less clearly than in mice, and HLA may possibly be involved. Scalp clonality dropped significantly under tofacitinib, as did expanded CD8+ top-100 clones. Across lesional scalp, and particularly alopecia totalis/universalis, clonality surpassed that of normal scalp.

A note on this clone: Its cognate antigen is unknown.

Specified treatment: oral pan-JAK inhibitor, 5-10 mg twice daily. cDNA reverse transcribed from extracted RNA served as the sequencing template. Assay: immunoSEQ multiplex PCR; the TCRdb copy retains only in-frame clones and omits some. This table has about 140,000 clones, around four fifths appearing once. The CDR3 has 12 amino acids. V shed 3 bases and J shed 8 bases, with 8 bases lying between them. Germline V gene lookup returns CDR1 SGHNT and CDR2 YYREEE (reference sequence). The source of this sequence is a human donor with alopecia areata. The V call is TRBV5-4, the J call TRBJ2-2, with D perhaps TRBD1 (6 bases). Specimen: CD8+ T cells sorted from blood, collected at week 4, from a patient treated with tofacitinib. CDR3: CASSSGAGELFF. The CDR3 region has the DNA TGTGCCAGCAGCTCAGGGGCTGGGGAGCTGTTTTTT.